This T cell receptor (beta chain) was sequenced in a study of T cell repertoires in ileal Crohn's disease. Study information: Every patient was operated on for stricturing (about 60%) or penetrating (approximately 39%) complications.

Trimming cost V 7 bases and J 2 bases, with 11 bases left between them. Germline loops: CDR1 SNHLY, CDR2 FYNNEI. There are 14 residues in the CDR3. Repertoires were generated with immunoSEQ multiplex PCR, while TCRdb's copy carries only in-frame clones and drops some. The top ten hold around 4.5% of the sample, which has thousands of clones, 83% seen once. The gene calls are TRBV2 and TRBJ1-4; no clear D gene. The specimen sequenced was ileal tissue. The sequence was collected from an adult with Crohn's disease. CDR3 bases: TGTGCCAGCAACCCCGAGAGGACTAATGAAAAACTGTTTTTT. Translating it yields CASNPERTNEKLFF.